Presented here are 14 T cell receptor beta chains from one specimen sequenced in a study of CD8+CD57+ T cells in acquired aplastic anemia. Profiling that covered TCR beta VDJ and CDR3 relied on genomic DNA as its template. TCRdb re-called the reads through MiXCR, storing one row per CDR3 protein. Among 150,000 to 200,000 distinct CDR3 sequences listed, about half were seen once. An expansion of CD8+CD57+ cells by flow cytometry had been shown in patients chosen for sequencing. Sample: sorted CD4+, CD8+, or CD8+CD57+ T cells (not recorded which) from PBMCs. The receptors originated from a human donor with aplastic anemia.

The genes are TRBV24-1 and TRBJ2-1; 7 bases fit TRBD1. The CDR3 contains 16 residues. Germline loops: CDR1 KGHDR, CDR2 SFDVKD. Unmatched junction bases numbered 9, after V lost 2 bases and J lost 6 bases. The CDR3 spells CATSDSWTGIGNEQFF. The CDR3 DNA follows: TGTGCCACCAGTGATTCCTGGACAGGCATTGGCAATGAGCAGTTCTTC.

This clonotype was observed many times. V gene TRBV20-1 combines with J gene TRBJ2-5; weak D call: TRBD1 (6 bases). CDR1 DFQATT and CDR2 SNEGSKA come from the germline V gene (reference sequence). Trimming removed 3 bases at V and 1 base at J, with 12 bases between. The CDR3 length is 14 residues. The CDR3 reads CSASGQGSQETQYF. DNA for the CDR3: TGCAGTGCTAGTGGGCAGGGGTCCCAAGAGACCCAGTACTTC.

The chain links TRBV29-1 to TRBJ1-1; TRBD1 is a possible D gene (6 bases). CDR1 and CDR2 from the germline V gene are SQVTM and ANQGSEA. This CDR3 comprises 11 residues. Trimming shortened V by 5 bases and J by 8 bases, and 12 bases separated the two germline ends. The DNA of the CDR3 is TGCAGCGTTCGATCGGGGGGCGAAGCTTTCTTT. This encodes CSVRSGGEAFF.

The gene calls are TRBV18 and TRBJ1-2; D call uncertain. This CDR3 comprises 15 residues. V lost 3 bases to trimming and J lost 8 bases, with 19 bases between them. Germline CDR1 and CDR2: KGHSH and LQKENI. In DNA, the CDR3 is TGTGCCAGCTCACCCGGTTCGGAGGGCAGCCAAGGCTACACCTTC. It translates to CASSPGSEGSQGYTF.

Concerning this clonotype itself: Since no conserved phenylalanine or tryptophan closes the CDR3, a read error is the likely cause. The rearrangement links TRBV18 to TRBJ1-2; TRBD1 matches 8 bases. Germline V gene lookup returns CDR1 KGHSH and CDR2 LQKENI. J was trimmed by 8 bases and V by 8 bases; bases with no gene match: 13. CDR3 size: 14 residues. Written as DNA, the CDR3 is TGTGCCAGCCTACCCCCCGACAGGGGACGGGGCTACACCTCC. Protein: CASLPPDRGRGYTS.

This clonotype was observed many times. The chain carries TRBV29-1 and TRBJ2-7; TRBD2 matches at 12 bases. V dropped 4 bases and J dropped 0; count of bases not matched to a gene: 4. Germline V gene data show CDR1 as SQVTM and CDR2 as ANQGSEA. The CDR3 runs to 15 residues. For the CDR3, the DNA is TGCAGCGTTGCTCTAGCGGGAGGGAGCTCCTACGAGCAGTACGTC. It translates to CSVALAGGSSYEQYV.

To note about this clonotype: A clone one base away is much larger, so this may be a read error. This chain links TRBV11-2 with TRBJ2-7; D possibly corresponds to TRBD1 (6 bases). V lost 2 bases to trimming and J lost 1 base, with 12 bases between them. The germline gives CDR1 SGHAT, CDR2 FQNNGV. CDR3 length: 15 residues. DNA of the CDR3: TGTGCCAGCAGCTTACTCGGGGACAATTCCTACGAGCAGTACGTC. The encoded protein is CASSLLGDNSYEQYV.

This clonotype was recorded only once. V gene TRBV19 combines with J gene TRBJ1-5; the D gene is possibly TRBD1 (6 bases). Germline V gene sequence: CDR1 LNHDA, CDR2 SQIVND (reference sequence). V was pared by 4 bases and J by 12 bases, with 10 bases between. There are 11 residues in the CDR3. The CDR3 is CASSKNRDQHF. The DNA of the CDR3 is TGTGCCAGTAGTAAAAACAGGGACCAGCATTTT.

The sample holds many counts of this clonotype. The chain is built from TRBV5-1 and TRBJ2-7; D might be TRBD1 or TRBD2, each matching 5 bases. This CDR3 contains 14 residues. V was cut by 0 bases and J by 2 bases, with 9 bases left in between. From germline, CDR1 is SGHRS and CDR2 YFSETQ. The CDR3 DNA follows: TGCGCCAGCAGCTTGGGAGGGGATCCCTACGAGCAGTACTTC. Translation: CASSLGGDPYEQYF.

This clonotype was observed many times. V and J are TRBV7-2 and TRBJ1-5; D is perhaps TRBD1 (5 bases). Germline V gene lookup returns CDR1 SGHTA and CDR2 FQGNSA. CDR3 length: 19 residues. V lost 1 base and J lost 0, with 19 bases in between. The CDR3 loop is CASSLGPGGGGGSNQPQHF. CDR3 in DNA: TGTGCCAGCAGCTTAGGGCCTGGGGGGGGAGGAGGTAGCAATCAGCCCCAGCATTTT.

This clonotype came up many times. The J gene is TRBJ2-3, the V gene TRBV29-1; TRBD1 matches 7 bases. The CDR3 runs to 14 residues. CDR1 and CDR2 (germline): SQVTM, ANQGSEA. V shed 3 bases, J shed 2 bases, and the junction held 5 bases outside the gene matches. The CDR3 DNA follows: TGCAGCGTTGACAAACAGGGGTACACAGATACGCAGTATTTT. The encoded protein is CSVDKQGYTDTQYF.

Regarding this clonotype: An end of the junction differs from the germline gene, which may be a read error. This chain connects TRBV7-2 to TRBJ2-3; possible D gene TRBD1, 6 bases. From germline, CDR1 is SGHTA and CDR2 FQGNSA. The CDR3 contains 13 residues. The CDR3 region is CASSLGAGHHGYF. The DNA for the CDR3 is TGTGCCAGCAGCTTGGGGGCAGGCCACCATGGTTACTTC.

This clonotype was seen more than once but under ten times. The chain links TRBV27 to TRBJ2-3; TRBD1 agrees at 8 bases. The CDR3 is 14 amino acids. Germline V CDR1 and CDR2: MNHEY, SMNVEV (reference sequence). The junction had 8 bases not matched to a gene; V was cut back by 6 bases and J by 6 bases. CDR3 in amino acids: CASSIRRTGDTQYF. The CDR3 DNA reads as TGTGCCAGCAGCATTAGAAGGACAGGGGATACGCAGTATTTT.

The CDR3 DNA follows: TGTGCCAGCAGCTTAGGCAGGGTTGGCGAGCAGTACTTC. The encoded protein is CASSLGRVGEQYF. This chain links TRBV7-9 with TRBJ2-7, with a tentative D call TRBD1 (5 bases). Germline values: CDR1 SEHNR, CDR2 FQNEAQ (reference sequence). Deletions cut 1 base from V and 6 bases from J, with 10 bases between. The CDR3 is made up of 13 amino acids.